One and the same sample provided the 26 T cell receptor beta chains below, sequenced in a study of low-dose radiotherapy and immunotherapy resistance in tumors. Time point noted: before trial treatment. Priming of first-strand cDNA relied on TRAV- and TRBV-specific primers (covering alpha and beta chains). A constant-region primer paired with the V-primer adapter amplified TCRs over about 19 PCR cycles. One entry per CDR3 protein results from TCRdb running MiXCR on the reads. The data hold around 90,000 distinct CDR3 sequences, with approximately 17% observed a single time. The source material was PBMCs, sampled before treatment. The source of these receptors is a male donor with prostate cancer.

V usage is TRBV6-1 and J usage is TRBJ2-1; D is perhaps TRBD1 (6 bases). CDR1 is MNHNS and CDR2 is SASEGT in the germline V gene. The V end lost 7 bases, the J end lost 2 bases, and 12 bases lay between the germline ends. The CDR3 has 14 amino acids. The CDR3 is CASTGAVPYNEQFF. The CDR3 nucleotides read TGTGCCAGCACAGGGGCAGTGCCCTACAATGAGCAGTTCTTC.

The genes are TRBV27 and TRBJ2-7, with a weak D call TRBD2 (6 bases). Trimming shortened V by 5 bases and J by 1 base, and 21 bases separated the two germline ends. The CDR3 runs 17 residues. Per germline, CDR1 MNHEY and CDR2 SMNVEV (reference sequence). CDR3 sequence reads: CASSLKLSGGYSYEQYF. CDR3 sequence (DNA): TGTGCCAGCAGTCTAAAATTATCTGGAGGGTATTCCTACGAGCAGTACTTC.

This clonotype was seen only once. It differs at one base from a far larger clone, so likely a read error. The rearrangement uses TRBV13 and TRBJ1-2, with D possibly TRBD1 on 6 matching bases. This CDR3 spans 14 amino acids. Germline-derived CDR1 and CDR2 are PRHDT and FYEKMQ (reference sequence). CDR3 sequence (DNA): TGTGCCAGCAGCCAAGAAACAGGGCTGGATGGCCACACCTTC. This codes for CASSQETGLDGHTF.

This clonotype was seen many times. This chain joins TRBV10-3 and TRBJ1-1; TRBD1 aligns across 8 bases. V lost 6 bases to trimming and J lost 1 base; unmatched junction nucleotides: 10. The germline CDR1 and CDR2 sequences are ENHRY and SYGVKD. This CDR3 contains 16 residues. This chain's CDR3 is CAIRTGETRGNTEAFF. The CDR3 DNA reads TGTGCCATCAGGACAGGGGAGACGCGTGGGAACACTGAAGCTTTCTTT.

This clonotype was recorded at least ten times. The chain recombines TRBV28 with TRBJ1-4; D is unresolved. This CDR3 spans 15 amino acids. Germline loops: CDR1 MDHEN, CDR2 SYDVKM. V was pared by 2 bases and J by 4 bases, with 11 bases between. CDR3 in DNA: TGTGCCAGCAGTTTACCACCAGGAGTTAATGAAAAACTGTTTTTT. As protein: CASSLPPGVNEKLFF.

Details on this clonotype: It is likely a read error: a sequence one base away is far more abundant. J is TRBJ2-7 and V is TRBV6-2 or TRBV6-3; a possible D gene is TRBD1 (6 bases). The V end was cut by 5 bases, the J end by 3 bases, with 14 bases between. Germline CDR1 and CDR2: MNHEY and SVGEGT. CDR3 length: 14 amino acids. CDR3 DNA: TGTGCCAGCAGTATGCATACAGGGATCTACGAGCAGTACTTC. It specifies CASSMHTGIYEQYF.

This clonotype was counted ten times or more. The chain links TRBV11-2 to TRBJ2-6; no clear D gene. V was clipped by 5 bases and J by 5 bases, with 16 bases between them. The CDR3 is made up of 16 amino acids. Germline CDR1 reads SGHAT; CDR2 reads FQNNGV. The CDR3 DNA reads TGTGCCAGCAGCGAGGCCGACGGTCTTTGGGCCAACGTCCTGACTTTC. This codes for CASSEADGLWANVLTF.

V is TRBV7-9 and J is TRBJ2-3, with 8 bases fitting TRBD1. CDR1 and CDR2 (germline): SEHNR, FQNEAQ (reference sequence). The CDR3 has 17 amino acids. Trimming at V came to 5 bases and at J to 4 bases, leaving 14 bases not matched to a gene. This CDR3 is CASSLSFGQGRADTQYF. CDR3 DNA: TGTGCCAGCAGCCTCAGCTTCGGACAGGGACGGGCAGATACGCAGTATTTT. Filled out from reference TRBV7-9 and TRBJ2-3, the complete variable domain reads DTGVSQNPRHKITKRGQNVTFRCDPISEHNRLYWYRQTLGQGPEFLTYFQNEAQLEKSRLLSDRFSAERPKGSFSTLEIQRTEQGDSAMYLCASSLSFGQGRADTQYFGPGTRLTVL.

This clonotype was found many times. The rearrangement joins TRBV7-9 to TRBJ2-7; 9 bases align to TRBD1. Unmatched junction bases numbered 6, after V lost 1 base and J lost 2 bases. This CDR3 is 16 amino acids long. CDR1 and CDR2 from the germline V gene are SEHNR and FQNEAQ (reference sequence). The CDR3 here is CASSLGAGTGTYEQYF. The CDR3 DNA reads TGTGCCAGCAGCTTAGGGGCCGGGACAGGGACCTACGAGCAGTACTTC.

The V and J genes are TRBV25-1 and TRBJ2-1, with D possibly matching TRBD1 (5 bases). V lost 1 base, J lost 6 bases, and 7 bases lay in between. The CDR3 runs 13 residues. Germline CDR1 reads MGHDK; CDR2 reads SYGVNS. The CDR3 DNA sequence: TGTGCCAGCAGTGAATCAGGGCGCAATGAGCAGTTCTTC. Protein product: CASSESGRNEQFF. Together with reference TRBV25-1 and TRBJ2-1, the CDR3 gives the full variable domain: EADIYQTPRYLVIGTGKKITLECSQTMGHDKMYWYQQDPGMELHLIHYSYGVNSTEKGDLSSESTVSRIRTEHFPLTLESARPSHTSQYLCASSESGRNEQFFGPGTRLTVL.

This clonotype has at least ten counts. The genes are TRBV5-1 and TRBJ1-1, with TRBD1 matching 10 bases. The CDR3 is 14 residues long. Unmatched junction bases numbered 8, after V lost 6 bases and J lost 6 bases. CDR1 is SGHRS and CDR2 is YFSETQ in the germline V gene. In nucleotides, the CDR3 is TGCGCCAGCAATGGCGGGACAGGGGTTTCTGAAGCTTTCTTT. Translation: CASNGGTGVSEAFF.

With respect to this clonotype: A far larger clone is one base from this, pointing to a likely read error. The chain joins TRBV11-2 to TRBJ2-7, with 7 bases identical to TRBD2. The CDR3 spans 16 residues. Losses at the gene ends were 1 base for V and 7 bases for J; bases not matched to a gene: 13. Germline V CDR1 and CDR2: SGHAT, FQNNGV. The CDR3, as DNA: TGTGCCAGCAGCTTAGCGGGAGGACACAATGTCGATGAGCAGTACTTC. It codes for CASSLAGGHNVDEQYF. Together with reference TRBV11-2 and TRBJ2-7, the CDR3 gives the full variable domain: EAGVAQSPRYKIIEKRQSVAFWCNPISGHATLYWYQQILGQGPKLLIQFQNNGVVDDSQLPKDRFSAERLKGVDSTLKIQPAKLEDSAVYLCASSLAGGHNVDEQYFGPGTRLTVT.

Points on this clonotype: This may stem from a read error, because a much larger clone lies one nucleotide away. The J gene is TRBJ1-3, the V gene TRBV6-2 or TRBV6-3; D is uncertain. The CDR3 extends over 12 amino acids. The V gene's germline CDR1 is MNHEY and CDR2 SVGEGT. The DNA of the CDR3 is TGTGTCAGCCTGAAGTCCCGAAACACCATATATTTT. Translated: CVSLKSRNTIYF.

Notes on this clonotype: Being one base from a much bigger clone, this may be a read error. The V gene is TRBV6-6, the J gene TRBJ1-2; no definite D call. The CDR3 has 12 amino acids. Germline V CDR1 and CDR2: MNHNY, SVGAGI (reference sequence). V was trimmed by 0 bases and J by 8 bases, leaving 7 bases between them. The CDR3 nucleotides read TGTGCCAGCAGTTACTCGAGGGAAGGCTACACCTTC. Its translation is CASSYSREGYTF.

This clonotype was picked up many times. CDR3 coding DNA: TGTGCCAGCAGTTACGTCTCTTGGCCAGATAAAGAGACCCAGTACTTC. This gives the protein CASSYVSWPDKETQYF. The J gene is TRBJ2-5, the V gene TRBV6-1; no reliable D call. Germline CDR1 and CDR2: MNHNS and SASEGT. Trimming shortened V by 5 bases and J by 3 bases, and 19 bases separated the two germline ends. This CDR3 comprises 16 residues.

This clonotype was seen ten or more times. The chain has TRBV2 and TRBJ1-1, with TRBD1 matching 7 bases. V was clipped by 6 bases and J by 1 base; unmatched bases: 2. This CDR3 has 13 residues. The germline V gene has CDR1 SNHLY and CDR2 FYNNEI. CDR3 sequence: CASSQGENTEAFF. CDR3 DNA: TGTGCCAGCAGCCAGGGGGAGAACACTGAAGCTTTCTTT.

This clonotype was seen a few times. V is TRBV5-1 and J is TRBJ2-1; D is undetermined. The CDR3 is 12 amino acids. CDR1 SGHRS and CDR2 YFSETQ come from the germline V gene. V was trimmed by 0 bases and J by 5 bases, leaving 3 bases between them. Written as DNA, the CDR3 is TGCGCCAGCAGCTTGGCGGACAATGAGCAGTTCTTC. Its translation is CASSLADNEQFF.

The V and J genes are TRBV5-1 and TRBJ2-3, with 8 positions matching TRBD1. V lost 2 bases, J lost 5 bases, and 4 bases stayed unmatched. The germline CDR1 and CDR2 sequences are SGHRS and YFSETQ. This CDR3 comprises 14 residues. The CDR3 loop reads CASSFQGAGDTQYF. The CDR3 nucleotides read TGCGCCAGCAGCTTCCAGGGGGCAGGAGATACGCAGTATTTT.

This clonotype was found many times. This chain connects TRBV20-1 to TRBJ2-6; 11 bases align to TRBD2. The CDR3 length is 19 residues. V gave up 2 bases and J gave up 3 bases; unmatched junction bases: 12. Germline-derived CDR1 and CDR2 are DFQATT and SNEGSKA (reference sequence). CDR3 sequence (DNA): TGCAGTGCTAGAATAGCGGTAGCGGGGGGGCCTAGTGGGGCCAACGTCCTGACTTTC. Its translation: CSARIAVAGGPSGANVLTF.

J is TRBJ2-5 and V is TRBV9, with 10 positions matching TRBD2. The CDR3 has 15 amino acids. V lost 3 bases to trimming and J lost 3 bases; unmatched junction nucleotides: 5. The germline CDR1 and CDR2 sequences are SGDLS and YYNGEE. CDR3 residues: CASSDGLAAEETQYF. As DNA, the CDR3 is TGTGCCAGCAGCGACGGACTAGCGGCTGAAGAGACCCAGTACTTC.

Notes on this clonotype: A read error may be the cause here, since a much bigger clone is one base away. V is TRBV12-2 and J is TRBJ1-2. TRBV12-2 is deemed a pseudogene. CDR3 size: 16 residues. The CDR3 spells CPSSPKQQFLPNGYTF. CDR3 bases: TGTCCCAGCAGCCCGAAACAACAGTTCTTGCCTAATGGCTACACCTTC.

Concerning this clonotype itself: This could be a read error, since a much larger clone is one nucleotide away. J is TRBJ2-3 and V is TRBV7-3; D possibly corresponds to TRBD1 (6 bases). The closer fit of TRBJ1-5 to the DNA end suggests the J call may be wrong. Germline assignment: CDR1 SGHTA and CDR2 FQGTGA. This CDR3 spans 13 amino acids. The CDR3 DNA is TGTGCCAGCAGCGGATATAAGGGGGATACGCAGCATTTT. This codes for CASSGYKGDTQHF.

This clonotype appeared many times. The CDR3 nucleotides read TGCAGTGCTAGAGATCGGCAGGGTTTTCACGAGCAGTACTTC. It encodes CSARDRQGFHEQYF. The V gene is TRBV20-1, the J gene TRBJ2-7; a possible D gene is TRBD1 (5 bases). The CDR3 is 14 amino acids. V was shortened by 0 bases and J by 5 bases, with 14 bases between the two germline ends. Germline values: CDR1 DFQATT, CDR2 SNEGSKA (reference sequence).

This clonotype has a count of ten or more. The chain carries TRBV12-3 or TRBV12-4 and TRBJ2-2; tentatively, D is TRBD2 (5 bases). Between the trimmed V and J ends, which lost 5 bases and 1 base, there was a span of 8 bases. This CDR3 comprises 14 residues. CDR3 in amino acids: CASSLRENTGELFF. DNA of the CDR3: TGTGCCAGCAGTCTCCGGGAGAACACCGGGGAGCTGTTTTTT.

The table lists this clonotype with many counts. This rearrangement joins TRBV5-4 to TRBJ1-2, with D perhaps matching TRBD1 (6 bases). The germline gives CDR1 SGHNT, CDR2 YYREEE (reference sequence). V dropped 3 bases and J dropped 6 bases, with 21 bases sitting between them. This CDR3 spans 16 amino acids. The CDR3 reads CASSSTGRGGSDGYTF. The DNA for the CDR3 is TGTGCCAGCAGCTCCACGGGCAGGGGAGGGTCAGATGGCTACACCTTC. Filled out from reference TRBV5-4 and TRBJ1-2, the complete variable domain reads ETGVTQSPTHLIKTRGQQVTLRCSSQSGHNTVSWYQQALGQGPQFIFQYYREEENGRGNFPPRFSGLQFPNYSSELNVNALELDDSALYLCASSSTGRGGSDGYTFGSGTRLTVV.

This clonotype was seen only a few times. The chain is built from TRBV7-9 and TRBJ2-1; unclear D gene. Germline CDR1 reads SEHNR; CDR2 reads FQNEAQ (reference sequence). V lost 2 bases and J lost 6, with 11 bases in between. This CDR3 has 14 amino acids. The CDR3 region has the DNA TGTGCCAGCAGCTTACTGAACGGAGCCAATGAGCAGTTCTTC. Translated, it gives CASSLLNGANEQFF.